The 6 T cell receptor beta chains below were found in one sample sequenced in a study of T cell responses to AZD1222 COVID-19 vaccine. The protocol was immunoSEQ multiplex PCR, while the TCRdb copy is restricted to in-frame clones and leaves out a portion. The data contain about 150,000 clones, 90% to 95% of them singletons. The sequencing used peripheral blood, collected on day 0 of AZD1222 vaccination. Receptors were obtained from an adult in good health.

V usage is TRBV10-2 and J usage is TRBJ2-7; D may be TRBD1 (6 bases). Per germline, CDR1 WSHSY and CDR2 SAAADI. V dropped 9 bases and J dropped 0 bases, with 18 bases sitting between them. The CDR3 totals 15 residues. In DNA form, the CDR3 reads TGCGCCAGTCGGCAGGGGCAGTCGGGCTCCTACGAGCAGTACTTC. Amino acid sequence: CASRQGQSGSYEQYF.

The rearrangement links TRBV12-5 to TRBJ1-3; the D is unclear. CDR3 size: 16 residues. CDR1 and CDR2 (germline): LGHNT, FRNRAP. Trimming took off 3 bases at V and 0 bases at J, with 12 bases between the two ends. In DNA form, the CDR3 reads TGTGCTAGTGGTTTTCGAAGCTCGCGCTCTGGAAACACCATATATTTT. Its protein is CASGFRSSRSGNTIYF.

CDR3 nucleotides: TGTGCCAGCAGGACTGGGACAGCGAACACCGGGGAGCTGTTTTTT. As protein: CASRTGTANTGELFF. The chain carries TRBV2 and TRBJ2-2; 7 bases map to TRBD1. Trimming at V came to 6 bases and at J to 0 bases, leaving 4 bases not matched to a gene. This CDR3 is built from 15 residues. The germline CDR1 and CDR2 sequences are SNHLY and FYNNEI.

The CDR3 nucleotides are TGCGCCAGCAGCTCATACGGACAGGGGGCGAGTGGCTACACCTTC. Translation gives CASSSYGQGASGYTF. The chain uses TRBV5-1 and TRBJ1-2, with TRBD1 identical over 11 bases. With 3 bases clipped from V and 7 bases from J, the junction kept 8 bases outside the gene matches. Germline CDR1 is SGHRS and CDR2 is YFSETQ. The CDR3 has 15 amino acids.

This sequence joins TRBV6-5 and TRBJ1-1; the D gene is possibly TRBD1 (5 bases). CDR1 is MNHEY, CDR2 SVGAGI, per germline. V lost 4 bases, J lost 0 bases, and 6 bases lay in between. The CDR3 totals 13 residues. CDR3 region: CASSSGLNTEAFF. As DNA, the CDR3 is TGTGCCAGCAGTTCGGGGCTGAACACTGAAGCTTTCTTT.

The chain has TRBV4-2 and TRBJ2-5; no clear D. The germline V and J ends were trimmed by 1 base and 0 bases, with 9 bases remaining between them. CDR3 size: 15 residues. The germline V gene has CDR1 LGHNA and CDR2 YNFKEQ. The CDR3 sequence: CASSQAYGDQETQYF. The CDR3, as DNA: TGTGCCAGCAGCCAAGCATACGGAGACCAAGAGACCCAGTACTTC.